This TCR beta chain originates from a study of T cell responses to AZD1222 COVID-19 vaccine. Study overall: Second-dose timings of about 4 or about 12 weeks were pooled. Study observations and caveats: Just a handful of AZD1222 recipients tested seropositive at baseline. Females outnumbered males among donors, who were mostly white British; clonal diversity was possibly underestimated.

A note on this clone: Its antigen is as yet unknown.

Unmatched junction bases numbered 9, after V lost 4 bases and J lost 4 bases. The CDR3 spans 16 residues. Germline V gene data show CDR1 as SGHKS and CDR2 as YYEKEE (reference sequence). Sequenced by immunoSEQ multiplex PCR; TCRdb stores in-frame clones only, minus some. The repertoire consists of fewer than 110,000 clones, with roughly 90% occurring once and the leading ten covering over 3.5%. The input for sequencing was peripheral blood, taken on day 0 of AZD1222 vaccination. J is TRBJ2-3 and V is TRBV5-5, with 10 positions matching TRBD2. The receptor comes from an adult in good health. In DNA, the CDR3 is TGTGCCAGCAGCCTGATGCTAGCGGGAGTCCCAGATACGCAGTATTTT. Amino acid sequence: CASSLMLAGVPDTQYF.